This T cell receptor (beta chain) is drawn from a study of T cell changes during pregnancy in multiple sclerosis. Libraries were prepared by immunoSEQ multiplex PCR; TCRdb keeps only in-frame clonotypes and omits some of them. Found here are around 130,000 clones, roughly 97% of them singletons; the top ten hold 0.44%. The CDR3 is made up of 16 amino acids. The V gene lost 0 bases and the J gene lost 5 bases, with 16 bases spanning the gap. The germline V gene has CDR1 MNHEY and CDR2 SVGAGI. This receptor was identified in a female donor with multiple sclerosis, enrolled in a pregnancy study. This material consisted of peripheral blood, taken after pregnancy. The genes are TRBV6-5 and TRBJ2-5; tentative D call: TRBD1 (6 bases). The CDR3 sequence is CASSYSRQGRGETQYF. The CDR3 coding sequence is TGTGCCAGCAGTTACTCGCGGCAGGGTAGGGGGGAGACCCAGTACTTC.